Listed here is a single T cell receptor (beta chain). What it binds is unknown. Construction of the TCRbeta library involved unique molecular identifiers. TCRdb re-called the PCR reads with MiXCR, one entry per CDR3 protein. The data contain about 980,000 distinct CDR3 sequences, under 30% of them singletons. Germline CDR1 and CDR2: SGHDT and YYEEEE. The CDR3 extends over 15 amino acids. J lost 1 base, V lost 6 bases, and 7 bases had no gene match. This entry is derived from a study of T-cell reconstitution after alpha-beta-depleted transplantation in children. Study observations and caveats: Certain patients had high TCRbeta diversity at day 60, and it came from recipient T cells and thymic progenitors that survived. When one year had passed after transplant, most T-cell counts and diversity came from newly produced T cells. Reports say that about two months after transplant, the alpha-beta T cells came out of several hundred graft clones that had expanded.

The sequence came from a boy in the first two years of life who had a stem cell transplant for SCID, so the T cells may come from the graft donor. Sequencing was performed on PBMCs, mostly from graft donor cells, taken 360 days after TCRalphabeta/CD19-depleted stem cell transplant. The rearrangement uses TRBV5-6 and TRBJ2-5; 9 nucleotides agree with TRBD1. This CDR3 is CASKVQGAFQETQYF. CDR3 in DNA: TGTGCCAGCAAGGTACAGGGGGCTTTCCAAGAGACCCAGTACTTC. Supplemented by reference TRBV5-6 and TRBJ2-5, the full variable domain reads DAGVTQSPTHLIKTRGQQVTLRCSPKSGHDTVSWYQQALGQGPQFIFQYYEEEERQRGNFPDRFSGHQFPNYSSELNVNALLLGDSALYLCASKVQGAFQETQYFGPGTRLLVL.